This T cell receptor (beta chain) was retrieved from a study of CD8+ T cells in alopecia areata. As for the study in general: A regimen of oral tofacitinib, 5 to 10 mg twice daily, was given to treated patients. Study outcomes and limitations: Lesional scalp exceeded normal scalp in clonality, especially in alopecia totalis/universalis.

With regard to this clone: Its antigen is unidentified.

After isolation, RNA underwent reverse transcription to generate cDNA as the sequencing template. TCRdb's table, derived via immunoSEQ multiplex PCR, lists solely in-frame clones and lacks some. The data contain 150,000 to 250,000 clones, around 56% of them singletons. Noted treatment: oral pan-JAK inhibitor, 5-10 mg twice daily. Lesional scalp tissue (obtained by punch biopsy) and peripheral blood were collected from alopecia areata patients. Germline CDR1 is MGHRA and CDR2 is YSYEKL. V shed 3 bases and J shed 10 bases, with 13 bases lying between them. CDR3 length: 14 residues. The chain is built from TRBV4-1 and TRBJ1-6; possible D gene TRBD1, 5 bases. The TCR originated in a human donor with alopecia areata. The starting material was CD4+ T cells sorted from blood, obtained at week 4, from a patient treated with tofacitinib. DNA of the CDR3: TGCGCCAGCAGCCATCTCCCCAAGGGGTCACCCCTCCACTTT. As protein: CASSHLPKGSPLHF.